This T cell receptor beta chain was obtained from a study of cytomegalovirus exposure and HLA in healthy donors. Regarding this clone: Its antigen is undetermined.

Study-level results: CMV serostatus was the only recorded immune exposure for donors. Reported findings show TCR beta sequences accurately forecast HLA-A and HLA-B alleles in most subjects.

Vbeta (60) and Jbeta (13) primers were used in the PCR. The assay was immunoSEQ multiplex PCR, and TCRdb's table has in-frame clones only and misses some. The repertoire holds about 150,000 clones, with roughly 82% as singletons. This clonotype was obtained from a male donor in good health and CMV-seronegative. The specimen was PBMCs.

The CDR3 spells CASSQHRGPYGYTF. The CDR3 DNA is TGCGCCAGCAGCCAACACAGGGGCCCGTATGGCTACACCTTC. The chain has TRBV4-3 and TRBJ1-2; 7 nucleotides line up with TRBD1. CDR1 is LGHNA and CDR2 is YSLEER in the germline V gene. There are 14 residues in the CDR3. With 2 bases clipped from V and 5 bases from J, the junction kept 5 bases outside the gene matches.